This record concerns one TCR beta chain sequence. Its antigen is as yet unknown. This record comes from a study of T cells after yellow fever vaccination. The study's findings and limits: Abundant bulk-population clonotypes could contaminate the FACS-sorted repertoires.

V lost 3 bases and J lost 0, with 8 bases in between. CDR1 and CDR2 from the germline V gene are KGHSH and LQKENI. The length of the CDR3 is 14 residues. As TCR cDNA was made by 5'RACE template switching, a universal primer site and UMIs were added. TCRdb analysed the 5' RACE reads with MiXCR anew, one entry per CDR3 protein. The table lists over 250,000 distinct CDR3 sequences, around 4.9% of them singletons. This sequence originates from a man between 18 and 29 years old who received the YFV17D yellow fever vaccine. The sample in question was CD4+ T cells sorted from PBMCs, obtained on the day of the yellow fever booster vaccination. The rearrangement uses TRBV18 and TRBJ1-1, with a tentative D call TRBD1 (5 bases). The CDR3 sequence is CASSPTVMNTEAFF. CDR3 nucleotide sequence: TGTGCCAGCTCACCGACAGTTATGAACACTGAAGCTTTCTTT. Based on the CDR3 plus reference TRBV18 and TRBJ1-1, the full variable domain is NAGVMQNPRHLVRRRGQEARLRCSPMKGHSHVYWYRQLPEEGLKFMVYLQKENIIDESGMPKERFSAEFPKEGPSILRIQQVVRGDSAAYFCASSPTVMNTEAFFGQGTRLTVV.